This is a list of T cell receptor beta chains from one sample in a study of cytomegalovirus exposure and HLA in healthy donors. Assay used: immunoSEQ multiplex PCR; TCRdb lists only in-frame clones, some missing. The data show approximately 150,000 clones, approximately 72% seen once. Sequenced material: PBMCs. These receptors originate from a woman in her fifties or sixties in good health and CMV-seronegative. Both conserved end residues are part of each CDR3. Rows give clone size only sometimes, using once, few, many, or a class for an expanded clone.

size: few
V: TRBV2
length: 14
CDR3: CASSSGTGWYEQYF

size: few
V: TRBV9
length: 15
CDR3: CASSVVLAGVDEQFF

size: .
V: TRBV19
length: 20
CDR3: CASSIRGPRGGLAGQETQYF

size: few
V: TRBV11-2
length: 15
CDR3: CASSPIQVSGNTIYF

size: .
V: TRBV29-1
length: 13
CDR3: CSGERSSYNEQFF

size: .
V: TRBV10-3
length: 14
CDR3: CATGTGTGNGEQYF

size: .
V: TRBV10-3
length: 17
CDR3: CAISEVVGAANTGELFF

size: .
V: TRBV9
length: 15
CDR3: CASSPSGVAKNIQYF

size: .
V: TRBV9
length: 16
CDR3: CASSPSAGGPSETQYF

size: .
V: TRBV5-1
length: 14
CDR3: CASSLEQGNNEQFF

size: .
V: TRBV7-2
length: 14
CDR3: CASSLSGGATEAFF

size: .
V: TRBV29-1
length: 13
CDR3: CSVGLAGVDTQYF

size: .
V: TRBV15
length: 14
CDR3: CATSRDNGQGEAFF

size: once
V: TRBV5-4
length: 14
CDR3: CASSGGTRQETQYF

size: .
V: TRBV27
length: 13
CDR3: CASGLQGAYGYTF